The rows below give T cell receptor beta chains drawn from one sample of a study of blood T cell repertoires in COVID-19. Some clones are missing from TCRdb's copy, which holds only in-frame ones; the method was immunoSEQ multiplex PCR. The table records 60,000 to 70,000 clones, around 90% of them present only once. Specimen: peripheral blood. Source of these receptors: a human donor with active COVID-19. The donor label of this sample is uncertain. Both conserved end residues are part of each CDR3. The D gene is left open where the match is weak. Some rows have no size entry. The others give once, few or many, or a class for an expanded clone.

j_call clone_size v_call d_call cdr3_aa cdr3_nt
TRBJ2-1 . TRBV7-9 TRBD2 CASSLSLAGRSYNEQFF TGTGCCAGCAGCTTGAGCCTAGCGGGTCGCTCCTACAATGAGCAGTTCTTC
TRBJ2-1 . TRBV27 TRBD2 CASNRAGRVYNEQFF TGTGCCAGCAATCGGGCCGGGAGGGTCTACAATGAGCAGTTCTTC
TRBJ1-6 . TRBV7-2 . CASSPRTDNSPLHF TGTGCCAGCAGCCCCCGGACTGACAATTCACCCCTCCACTTT
TRBJ2-2 . TRBV28 TRBD2 CASKQGGTGELFF TGTGCCAGCAAGCAGGGAGGGACCGGGGAGCTGTTTTTT
TRBJ1-5 . TRBV4-3 TRBD1 CASSQDRQGFQPQHF TGCGCCAGCAGCCAAGACCGACAGGGGTTCCAGCCCCAGCATTTT
TRBJ2-5 . TRBV15 TRBD2 CATSREPGTSQTQYF TGTGCCACCAGCAGAGAACCGGGGACTAGTCAGACCCAGTACTTC
TRBJ2-2 . TRBV19 TRBD1 CASSATGGQSGELFF TGTGCCAGTAGTGCGACAGGGGGTCAATCCGGGGAGCTGTTTTTT
TRBJ2-1 once TRBV2 TRBD2 CASGRGTSGYNEQFF TGTGCCAGCGGCAGAGGGACTAGCGGGTACAATGAGCAGTTCTTC
TRBJ2-5 . TRBV6-5 . CASSYRERETQYF TGTGCCAGCAGTTACCGGGAGAGGGAGACCCAGTACTTC
TRBJ2-5 few TRBV6-5 TRBD2 CASSYGTSRETQYF TGTGCCAGCAGTTACGGGACTAGCAGGGAGACCCAGTACTTC
TRBJ1-2 . TRBV19 . CASSTQKIYGYTF TGTGCCAGTAGTACACAGAAGATCTATGGCTACACCTTC
TRBJ2-1 . TRBV19 TRBD2 CASSAGLAGDHEQFF TGTGCCAGTAGCGCGGGACTAGCGGGAGACCATGAGCAGTTCTTC
TRBJ2-1 . TRBV7-3 . CASSLPGLSPNEQFF TGTGCCAGCAGCCTACCGGGACTTTCGCCGAATGAGCAGTTCTTC
TRBJ2-3 . TRBV19 TRBD2 CASSMGLARKDTQYF TGTGCCAGTAGTATGGGACTAGCGAGGAAAGATACGCAGTATTTT
TRBJ1-3 once TRBV7-2 . CASSSGQTSGNTIYF TGTGCCAGCAGCAGCGGACAGACCTCCGGAAACACCATATATTTT
TRBJ2-7 . TRBV24-1 . CATSDLWQGDEQYF TGTGCCACCAGTGATTTGTGGCAGGGCGACGAGCAGTACTTC
TRBJ2-1 . TRBV10-3 TRBD2 CAIRQTSGRGNEQFF TGTGCCATCAGGCAAACTAGCGGCCGAGGGAATGAGCAGTTCTTC
TRBJ1-2 . TRBV6-2/TRBV6-3 . CASSPGEYGYTF TGTGCCAGCAGTCCAGGGGAATATGGCTACACCTTC
TRBJ2-3 . TRBV27 . CASRPRAVTDTQYF TGTGCCAGCAGGCCCAGGGCCGTGACAGATACGCAGTATTTT
TRBJ2-7 medium-sized TRBV7-9 TRBD1 CASSLGSGQGNYEQYF TGTGCCAGCAGCTTAGGATCGGGACAGGGGAACTACGAGCAGTACTTC
TRBJ2-1 . TRBV11-3 TRBD2 CASSLAGGGSGRANEQFF TGTGCCAGCAGCTTAGCCGGGGGGGGTAGCGGGAGGGCAAATGAGCAGTTCTTC
TRBJ1-2 once TRBV9 . CASSARDSAGGYTF TGTGCCAGCAGCGCAAGGGATTCGGCGGGTGGCTACACCTTC
TRBJ2-1 . TRBV6-5 . CASLGRVLDEQFF TGTGCCAGCCTGGGCAGGGTTTTGGATGAGCAGTTCTTC
TRBJ2-1 . TRBV11-2 . CASSLFYPGSGGFNEQFF TGTGCCAGCAGCTTATTTTATCCTGGGAGTGGTGGTTTCAATGAGCAGTTCTTC
TRBJ2-7 . TRBV27 . CASATGHTYEQYF TGTGCCAGCGCAACGGGACATACCTACGAGCAGTACTTC
TRBJ1-5 few TRBV6-5 TRBD1 CASSQGGYSNQPQHF TGTGCCAGCAGCCAGGGGGGATATAGCAATCAGCCCCAGCATTTT
TRBJ1-3 . TRBV18 . CASSPSEQHSGNTIYF TGTGCCAGCTCACCATCGGAACAGCACTCTGGAAACACCATATATTTT
TRBJ1-4 . TRBV20-1 TRBD1 CSASGTGEGEKLFF TGCAGTGCTAGTGGAACAGGGGAAGGGGAAAAACTGTTTTTT
TRBJ2-1 . TRBV5-4 . CASSLSHSPYNEQFF TGTGCCAGCAGCTTGTCCCATAGCCCCTACAATGAGCAGTTCTTC
TRBJ2-6 . TRBV24-1 . CATSDHSGANVLTF TGTGCCACCAGTGACCATTCCGGGGCCAACGTCCTGACTTTC
TRBJ1-5 . TRBV18 . CASSPDRNQPQHF TGTGCCAGCTCACCGGACAGAAATCAGCCCCAGCATTTT
TRBJ2-2 . TRBV28 . CASSFLGARGTGELFF TGTGCCAGCAGTTTTTTGGGGGCGCGTGGCACCGGGGAGCTGTTTTTT
TRBJ1-1 . TRBV3-1/TRBV3-2 . CASSQVRVTEAFF TGTGCCAGCAGCCAAGTCAGGGTCACTGAAGCTTTCTTT
TRBJ2-7 once TRBV5-1 . CASSLQGNEQYF TGCGCCAGCAGCTTGCAGGGCAACGAGCAGTACTTC
TRBJ1-4 . TRBV6-6 TRBD1 CASSRPGQGEEKLFF TGTGCCAGCAGTCGTCCGGGACAGGGAGAGGAAAAACTGTTTTTT
TRBJ2-7 . TRBV28 TRBD2 CASRPPPGLAGPSGHF TGTGCCAGCAGACCCCCCCCAGGACTAGCGGGACCGTCGGGGCACTTC
TRBJ2-3 . TRBV7-8 TRBD2 CASSRTLAGGGDTQYF TGTGCCAGCAGCCGGACCCTAGCGGGAGGGGGAGATACGCAGTATTTT
TRBJ2-7 . TRBV14 TRBD1 CASSQRVRDRGFYEQYF TGTGCCAGCAGCCAACGGGTTCGGGACAGGGGCTTCTACGAGCAGTACTTC
TRBJ1-1 . TRBV18 TRBD1 CASSPPGQGSGAFF TGTGCCAGCTCACCACCGGGACAGGGATCCGGAGCTTTCTTT
TRBJ2-7 . TRBV5-1 . CASSPGGRGTYEQYF TGCGCCAGCAGCCCCGGCGGCAGGGGAACCTACGAGCAGTACTTC
TRBJ1-6 . TRBV7-3 . CASSLDRSSSSPLHF TGTGCCAGCAGCTTAGACAGGAGTTCAAGTTCACCCCTCCACTTT
TRBJ1-5 few TRBV4-3 TRBD1 CASSQEGTDQPQHF TGCGCCAGCAGCCAAGAGGGGACAGATCAGCCCCAGCATTTT
TRBJ2-1 . TRBV9 . CASSVVGSYNEQFF TGTGCCAGCAGCGTAGTCGGGTCTTACAATGAGCAGTTCTTC
TRBJ2-1 . TRBV2 TRBD2 CASRPSIILAEAYNEQFF TGTGCCAGCAGACCCTCCATAATACTAGCGGAGGCCTACAATGAGCAGTTCTTC
TRBJ2-4 . TRBV28 TRBD2 CASSSSPGGLAGDVDIQYF TGTGCCAGCAGTTCCTCCCCCGGGGGACTAGCGGGAGATGTGGACATTCAGTACTTC
TRBJ2-7 . TRBV19 TRBD2 CASRLAEGGEQYF TGTGCCAGCAGACTAGCGGAGGGGGGCGAGCAGTACTTC
TRBJ1-1 . TRBV28 . CASSRGFTEAFF TGTGCCAGCAGCCGGGGGTTCACTGAAGCTTTCTTT
TRBJ1-1 . TRBV21-1 . CASSPRVSNWQGAFF TGTGCCAGCAGCCCGAGGGTCTCTAATTGGCAGGGGGCTTTCTTT
TRBJ1-1 . TRBV10-2 TRBD1 CASRTGGTTEAFF TGCGCCAGCAGGACAGGGGGCACCACTGAAGCTTTCTTT
TRBJ1-5 . TRBV28 TRBD1 CASSSQGPLNQPQHF TGTGCCAGCAGTTCACAGGGGCCGCTCAATCAGCCCCAGCATTTT
TRBJ2-1 . TRBV28 TRBD1 CATRRTGGDRNEQFF TGTGCCACCCGGAGGACAGGGGGCGATCGTAATGAGCAGTTCTTC
TRBJ2-1 . TRBV20-1 . CSASIWQGTEQFF TGCAGTGCTAGTATCTGGCAGGGGACGGAGCAGTTCTTC
TRBJ1-1 . TRBV6-5 . CASSYGLGAGAFF TGTGCCAGCAGTTATGGCCTGGGGGCCGGGGCTTTCTTT
TRBJ2-3 . TRBV27 . CASSQASPTDTQYF TGTGCCAGCAGCCAAGCATCCCCTACAGATACGCAGTATTTT
TRBJ2-3 . TRBV11-2 . CASRSYRTPGTDTQYF TGTGCCAGCAGATCCTACCGGACTCCCGGGACAGATACGCAGTATTTT
TRBJ1-3 . TRBV28 TRBD1 CASSLYLGTGDGNTIYF TGTGCCAGCAGTTTATATCTCGGTACAGGGGATGGAAACACCATATATTTT
TRBJ2-1 . TRBV28 . CASSSPGRGRYNEQFF TGTGCCAGCAGTTCCCCTGGGAGGGGGAGGTACAATGAGCAGTTCTTC